This T cell receptor beta chain was documented in a study of blood T cell repertoires in COVID-19. On the study more broadly: Samples of COVID-19 (acute and convalescent) were obtained from the United States, Italy and Spain.

TCRdb's copy holds only in-frame clones and misses some; the assay was immunoSEQ multiplex PCR. The table records 470,000 or so clones, more than 85% of them present only once. The CDR3 spans 14 residues. The germline V and J ends were trimmed by 5 bases and 0 bases, with 9 bases remaining between them. CDR1 and CDR2 from the germline V gene are SNHLY and FYNNEI. The clonotype originates from a woman between 25 and 40 years old with acute or convalescent COVID-19. Sequencing was carried out using peripheral blood. V gene TRBV2 combines with J gene TRBJ2-3; TRBD1 is a possible D gene (6 bases). The CDR3 DNA is TGTGCCAGCAGTTGGGGGCTGAGCACAGATACGCAGTATTTT. It is translated as CASSWGLSTDTQYF. Complete variable domain (other parts from reference TRBV2 and TRBJ2-3): EPEVTQTPSHQVTQMGQEVILRCVPISNHLYFYWYRQILGQKVEFLVSFYNNEISEKSEIFDDQFSVERPDGSNFTLKIRSTKLEDSAMYFCASSWGLSTDTQYFGPGTRLTVL.